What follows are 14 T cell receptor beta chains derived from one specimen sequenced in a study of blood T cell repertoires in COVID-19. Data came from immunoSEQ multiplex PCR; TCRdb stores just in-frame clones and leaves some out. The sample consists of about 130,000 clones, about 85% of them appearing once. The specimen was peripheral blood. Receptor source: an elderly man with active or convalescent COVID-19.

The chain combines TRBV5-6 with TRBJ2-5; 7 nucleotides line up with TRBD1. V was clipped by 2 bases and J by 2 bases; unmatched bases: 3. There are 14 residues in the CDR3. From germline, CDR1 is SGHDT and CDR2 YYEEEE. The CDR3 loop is CASSFDRVQETQYF. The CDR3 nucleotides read TGTGCCAGCAGCTTTGACAGGGTGCAAGAGACCCAGTACTTC. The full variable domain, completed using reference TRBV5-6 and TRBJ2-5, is DAGVTQSPTHLIKTRGQQVTLRCSPKSGHDTVSWYQQALGQGPQFIFQYYEEEERQRGNFPDRFSGHQFPNYSSELNVNALLLGDSALYLCASSFDRVQETQYFGPGTRLLVL.

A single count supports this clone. CDR3 nucleotide sequence: TGCAGCGTCACAGGGGTGTCGAACTATGGCTACACCTTC. It yields the protein CSVTGVSNYGYTF. The J gene is TRBJ1-2, the V gene TRBV29-1, with 7 bases identical to TRBD1. The CDR3 is 13 amino acids. J lost 2 bases, V lost 6 bases, and 6 bases had no gene match. Germline V gives CDR1 SQVTM, CDR2 ANQGSEA.

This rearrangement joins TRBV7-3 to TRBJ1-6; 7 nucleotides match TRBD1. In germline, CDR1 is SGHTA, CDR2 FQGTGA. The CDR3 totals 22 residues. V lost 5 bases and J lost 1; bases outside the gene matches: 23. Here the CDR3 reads CASSGRQGGSLHHWSYNSPLHF. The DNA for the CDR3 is TGTGCCAGCAGCGGAAGACAGGGAGGCTCACTGCATCACTGGTCCTATAATTCACCCCTCCACTTT. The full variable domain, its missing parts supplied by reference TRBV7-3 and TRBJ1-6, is GAGVSQTPSNKVTEKGKYVELRCDPISGHTALYWYRQSLGQGPEFLIYFQGTGAADDSGLPNDRFFAVRPEGSVSTLKIQRTERGDSAVYLCASSGRQGGSLHHWSYNSPLHFGNGTRLTVT.

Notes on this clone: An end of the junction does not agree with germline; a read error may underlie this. CDR3 in amino acids: CASSEGQVKTEAFF. CDR3 nucleotides: TGTGCCAGCAGTGAAGGACAGGTGAAGACTGAAGCTTTCTTT. The chain joins TRBV6-1 to TRBJ1-1; TRBD1 is a possible D gene (6 bases). CDR3 length equals 14 residues. Germline CDR1 reads MNHNS; CDR2 reads SASEGT.

The CDR3 loop reads CASSPASRRTDTQYF. DNA of the CDR3: TGTGCCAGCTCACCTGCTAGCCGACGCACAGATACGCAGTATTTT. V gene TRBV18 combines with J gene TRBJ2-3; D possibly corresponds to TRBD2 (5 bases). The CDR3 is 15 residues long. In germline, CDR1 is KGHSH, CDR2 LQKENI. Trimming shortened V by 3 bases and J by 1 base, and 11 bases separated the two germline ends.

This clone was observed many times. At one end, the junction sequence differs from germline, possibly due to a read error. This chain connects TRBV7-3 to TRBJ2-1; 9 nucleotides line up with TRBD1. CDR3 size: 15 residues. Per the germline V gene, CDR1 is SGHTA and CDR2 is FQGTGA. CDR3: CASSLTGGRLDEQFF. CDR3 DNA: TGTGCCAGCAGCCTAACAGGGGGCCGTTTGGATGAGCAGTTCTTC.

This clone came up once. Here the CDR3 reads CASSPIATSSGNTIYF. DNA for the CDR3: TGTGCCAGCAGCCCTATAGCCACTTCCTCTGGAAACACCATATATTTT. The chain joins TRBV4-2 to TRBJ1-3, with D unresolved. The germline CDR1 and CDR2 sequences are LGHNA and YNFKEQ. V lost 4 bases and J 0 bases, leaving 13 bases between the germline ends. The CDR3 contains 16 residues.

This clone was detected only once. This CDR3 is CASRAGTGVLDEQFF. The CDR3, as DNA: TGTGCCAGCAGGGCCGGGACAGGGGTTTTGGATGAGCAGTTCTTC. The rearrangement uses TRBV7-3 and TRBJ2-1; 10 bases line up with TRBD1. V lost 6 bases, J lost 8 bases, and 10 bases stayed unmatched. Germline lookup yields CDR1 SGHTA and CDR2 FQGTGA. The CDR3 contains 15 residues.

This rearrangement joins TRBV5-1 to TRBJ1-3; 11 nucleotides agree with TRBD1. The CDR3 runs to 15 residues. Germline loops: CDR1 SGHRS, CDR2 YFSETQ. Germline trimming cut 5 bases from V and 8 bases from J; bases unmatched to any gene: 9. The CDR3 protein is CASRVVPGQGDTIYF. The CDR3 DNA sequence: TGCGCCAGCAGAGTGGTTCCGGGACAGGGGGACACCATATATTTT.

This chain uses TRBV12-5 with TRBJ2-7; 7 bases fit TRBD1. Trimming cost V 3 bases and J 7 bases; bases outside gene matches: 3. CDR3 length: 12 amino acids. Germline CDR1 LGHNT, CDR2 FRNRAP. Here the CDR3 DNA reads TGTGCTAGTGGTTTCAACAGGGGAGAGCAGTACTTC. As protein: CASGFNRGEQYF.

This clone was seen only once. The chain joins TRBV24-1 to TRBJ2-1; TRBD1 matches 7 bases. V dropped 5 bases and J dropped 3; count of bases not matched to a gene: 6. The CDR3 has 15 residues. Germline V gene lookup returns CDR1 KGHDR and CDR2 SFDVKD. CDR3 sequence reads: CATSGQGGHYNEQFF. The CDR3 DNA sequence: TGTGCCACCAGTGGACAGGGCGGTCACTACAATGAGCAGTTCTTC.

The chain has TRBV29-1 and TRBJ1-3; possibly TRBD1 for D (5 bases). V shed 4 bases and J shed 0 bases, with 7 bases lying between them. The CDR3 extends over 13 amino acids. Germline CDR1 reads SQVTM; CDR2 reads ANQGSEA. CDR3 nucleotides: TGCAGCGTTGCCGACAGCTCTGGAAACACCATATATTTT. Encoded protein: CSVADSSGNTIYF.

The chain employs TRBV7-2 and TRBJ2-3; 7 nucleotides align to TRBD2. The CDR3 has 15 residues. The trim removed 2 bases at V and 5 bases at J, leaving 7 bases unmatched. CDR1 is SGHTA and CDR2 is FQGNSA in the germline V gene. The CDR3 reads CASSLKAGSRDTQYF. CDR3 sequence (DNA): TGTGCCAGCAGCTTAAAAGCGGGGTCCCGAGATACGCAGTATTTT.

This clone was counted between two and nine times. The CDR3: CASSIQQGYGEQYF. The DNA of the CDR3 is TGTGCCAGCAGCATACAACAGGGTTATGGCGAGCAGTACTTC. The chain recombines TRBV5-5 with TRBJ2-7, with D possibly matching TRBD1 (6 bases). V dropped 4 bases and J dropped 6 bases, with 17 bases sitting between them. CDR1 is SGHKS and CDR2 is YYEKEE in the germline V gene (reference sequence). This CDR3 is built from 14 residues.